This T cell receptor (beta chain) was observed in a study of shared clonotypes between healthy human individuals. Study summary: In total, the donors were a couple of women and a few men aged 18 to 49. Study outcomes and limitations: Shared clonotypes across all four donors exceeded non-shared ones in generation probability.

Naive CD8 cells comprised CD45RO-negative, CCR7-positively selected cells, excluding terminally differentiated effector memory CD45RA+ cells. Each PCR replicate from the sorted subsets contained about 200 ng DNA, which is some 32,000 T cell genomes. TCRdb's table, derived via immunoSEQ multiplex PCR, lists solely in-frame clones and lacks some. The sample holds hundreds of thousands of clones, roughly 95% seen once. The CDR3 consists of 15 residues. With 0 bases removed from V and 1 base from J, the gap between germline ends came to 10 bases. The V gene's germline CDR1 is ENHRY and CDR2 SYGVKD. Comments on this clone: The antigen is undetermined.

Sample: naive CD8+ T cells sorted from blood. V and J are TRBV10-3 and TRBJ2-7; a possible D gene is TRBD1 (6 bases). This clonotype was sampled from a woman in her 30s in good health. The CDR3 coding sequence is TGTGCCATCAGTGAGTCTGACACAGGGTCCTACGAGCAGTACTTC. Amino acids: CAISESDTGSYEQYF.